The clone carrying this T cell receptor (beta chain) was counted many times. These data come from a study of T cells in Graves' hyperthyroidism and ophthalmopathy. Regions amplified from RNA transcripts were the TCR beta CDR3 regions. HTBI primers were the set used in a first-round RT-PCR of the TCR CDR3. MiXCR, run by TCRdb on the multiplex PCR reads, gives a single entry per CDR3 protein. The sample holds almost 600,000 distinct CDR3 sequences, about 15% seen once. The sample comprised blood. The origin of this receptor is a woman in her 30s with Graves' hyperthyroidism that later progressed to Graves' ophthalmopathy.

CDR3 bases: TGTGCTAGTGCCAAAGGAGACAGCGCCTCCAATGAGCAGTTCTTC. It encodes CASAKGDSASNEQFF. The chain carries TRBV12-5 and TRBJ2-1, with D perhaps matching TRBD1 (5 bases). V was clipped by 7 bases and J by 6 bases, with 19 bases between them. CDR1 is LGHNT, CDR2 FRNRAP, per germline. The CDR3 covers 15 residues.